This TCR beta chain came from a study of blood T cell repertoires in COVID-19. The CDR3 has 13 residues. Original data processing: Amplification from reference gene primers served as the basis for estimated nucleated cell counts. The assay was immunoSEQ multiplex PCR, and TCRdb's table has in-frame clones only and misses some. Clonal size and the V and J genes are those of that table, whereas D and trimming came from the DNA. The sample consists of about 280,000 clones, about 83% of them appearing once. Participants spanned ages about 18 to 90 years and resided in 20 to 25 US areas. Among Cohort 3 donors, those recovered had two negative PCRs, clearance, or symptom resolution.

Input material: PBMCs or T cells enriched from blood (not recorded which). The rearrangement links TRBV21-1 to TRBJ1-5; the listed D gene, TRBD1, was not tested against the DNA. TRBV21-1 has pseudogene status. The origin of this receptor is a woman in her 40s who had recovered from COVID-19. CDR3 residues: CASPTGDSPPQHF. The CDR3 DNA reads as TGTGCCAGCCCCACAGGGGATAGTCCGCCCCAGCATTTT.